This T cell receptor beta chain was retrieved from a study of blood T cell repertoires in COVID-19. Study-wide background: The United States, Italy and Spain were the sources of the acute and convalescent COVID-19 samples. The analysed material was cDNA or gDNA that came from T cells, B-cell-depleted T cells, or PBMCs.

CDR3 size: 13 residues. In germline, CDR1 is SGHDT, CDR2 YYEEEE. V was cut by 1 base and J by 2 bases, with 6 bases left in between. Per the study methods: Estimation of nucleated cell counts was performed using reference gene primer amplification. Repertoires were generated with immunoSEQ multiplex PCR, while TCRdb's copy carries only in-frame clones and drops some. For V, J and clone size, that table is used; D and trimming come from the DNA. This table has around 75,000 clones, around 89% appearing once. The chain carries TRBV5-6 and TRBJ1-2; D is ambiguous. The origin of this receptor is a man aged 60-69 years with acute or convalescent COVID-19. The sequenced sample was peripheral blood. The CDR3 loop reads CASSLRLNYGYTF. CDR3 sequence (DNA): TGTGCCAGCAGCTTGCGGTTGAACTATGGCTACACCTTC.